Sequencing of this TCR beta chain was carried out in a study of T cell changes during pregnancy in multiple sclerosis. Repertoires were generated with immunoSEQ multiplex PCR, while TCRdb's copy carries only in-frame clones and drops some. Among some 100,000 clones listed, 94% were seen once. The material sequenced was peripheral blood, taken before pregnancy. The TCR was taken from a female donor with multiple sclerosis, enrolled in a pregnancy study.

As DNA, the CDR3 is TGTGCCAGCTCACCAAACCGCGATGAAAAACTGTTTTTT. It specifies CASSPNRDEKLFF. This rearrangement joins TRBV18 to TRBJ1-4, with no clear D. Germline lookup yields CDR1 KGHSH and CDR2 LQKENI. The CDR3 has 13 amino acids. The V gene lost 2 bases and the J gene lost 6 bases, with 7 bases spanning the gap.